Sequencing of this T cell receptor beta chain was carried out in a study of OX40 agonist ivuxolimab in advanced cancers. Study details: Ivuxolimab is an agonistic anti-OX40 (CD134) antibody, and patients were treated with it. Eligibility rules accepted prior anti-PD-1, anti-PD-L1 or anti-CTLA-4 therapy, and 40% had some.

Germline V CDR1 and CDR2: DFQATT, SNEGSKA (reference sequence). Germline trimming cut 0 bases from V and 14 bases from J; bases unmatched to any gene: 4. The CDR3 consists of 11 residues. TCRdb keeps only in-frame clones here, not all; method: immunoSEQ multiplex PCR. The profile covers approximately 82,000 clones, with around 90% appearing a single time and 10% taken by the ten largest. Points from the study as a whole: It was not determined which antigens were specifically recognized by the peripheral T cells that had undergone clonal expansion. There were, on average, more expanded clones in CD8+ T cells than in CD4+.

With regard to this clone: The antigen remains undetermined.

Sequenced material: CD4+ or CD8+ T cells sorted from blood, taken in a trial of the OX40 agonist ivuxolimab. The TCR originated in an adult with an advanced solid tumor such as melanoma, head and neck, liver or kidney cancer. The chain is built from TRBV20-1 and TRBJ2-4; TRBD1 aligns across 7 bases. CDR3 in amino acids: CSARDQGTEYF. DNA for the CDR3: TGCAGTGCTAGAGATCAGGGGACAGAGTACTTC.